These 13 T cell receptor beta chains were sequenced from one sample in a study of blood T cell repertoires in COVID-19. The data were produced by immunoSEQ multiplex PCR, yet TCRdb's version contains in-frame clones alone and is incomplete. The data hold 190,000 or so clones, with around 87% observed a single time. Sequenced material: peripheral blood. These receptors came from a man aged 35-49 years with active or convalescent COVID-19.

This clone was seen a single time. This chain links TRBV7-9 with TRBJ2-1; a possible D gene is TRBD2 (7 bases). Trimming removed 5 bases from V and 4 bases from J, with 27 bases in between. Germline V gives CDR1 SEHNR, CDR2 FQNEAQ (reference sequence). The CDR3 totals 19 residues. This chain's CDR3 is CASSPPVSSAGAKYNEQFF. DNA for the CDR3: TGTGCCAGCAGCCCACCTGTATCGTCCGCGGGGGCCAAATACAATGAGCAGTTCTTC.

CDR3 nucleotides: TGTGCCAGCAGTTTATTGGGGAGGGTCTATGGCTACACCTTC. Its protein is CASSLLGRVYGYTF. The chain recombines TRBV28 with TRBJ1-2; D is ambiguous. Deletions cut 1 base from V and 4 bases from J, with 10 bases between. Germline V gene sequence: CDR1 MDHEN, CDR2 SYDVKM. This CDR3 comprises 14 residues.

This rearrangement joins TRBV11-3 to TRBJ2-7; 12 bases align to TRBD1. V was pared by 3 bases and J by 7 bases, with 4 bases of the junction left unmatched. CDR1 and CDR2 (germline): SGHNT, YENEEA. The CDR3 runs to 14 residues. The CDR3: CASSLGQGAREQYF. The CDR3 nucleotides are TGTGCCAGCAGCTTGGGACAGGGGGCGCGGGAGCAGTACTTC.

This clone has only one observation. The V gene is TRBV3-1 (or the pseudogene TRBV3-2), the J gene TRBJ1-2, with 8 bases lining up with TRBD1. The CDR3 extends over 16 amino acids. The V and J ends lost 1 base and 8 bases, in that order; junction bases with no gene match: 12. In germline, CDR1 is LGHDT, CDR2 YNNKEL (reference sequence). CDR3 sequence (DNA): TGTGCCAGCAGCCAAGTTGGGGGGACAGGCCGGGGAGGCTACACCTTC. Amino acids: CASSQVGGTGRGGYTF.

This clone appeared a single time. This rearrangement joins TRBV9 to TRBJ2-5, with 8 bases that match TRBD2. Per germline, CDR1 SGDLS and CDR2 YYNGEE. J gave up 5 bases and V 3 bases, and 0 bases lay outside the gene matches. This CDR3 has 12 residues. The CDR3 sequence is CASSASGETQYF. The CDR3 DNA is TGTGCCAGCAGCGCTAGCGGGGAGACCCAGTACTTC.

The V and J genes are TRBV7-2 and TRBJ2-3, with TRBD2 identical over 9 bases. Trimming cost V 0 bases and J 0 bases; bases outside gene matches: 4. CDR3 length: 17 amino acids. Germline assignment: CDR1 SGHTA and CDR2 FQGNSA. CDR3 sequence: CASSLARGGRSTDTQYF. CDR3 bases: TGTGCCAGCAGCTTAGCGCGGGGGGGCAGGAGCACAGATACGCAGTATTTT.

V usage is TRBV30 and J usage is TRBJ1-2; D is possibly TRBD1 (5 bases). CDR3 length: 15 residues. Trimming cost V 0 bases and J 4 bases, with 15 bases left between them. Germline V lookup: CDR1 GTSNPN, CDR2 SVGIG (reference sequence). CDR3 nucleotides: TGTGCCTGGAGTGTGACAGCCCTAAGGGGCTATGGCTACACCTTC. Protein: CAWSVTALRGYGYTF.

The rearrangement links TRBV24-1 to TRBJ2-3; 8 nucleotides match TRBD1. V dropped 4 bases and J dropped 3; count of bases not matched to a gene: 2. Germline V gene lookup returns CDR1 KGHDR and CDR2 SFDVKD. The CDR3 consists of 14 residues. Here the CDR3 DNA reads TGTGCCACCAGTGAACAGGGGGAAACAGATACGCAGTATTTT. It encodes CATSEQGETDTQYF.

This chain connects TRBV5-1 to TRBJ2-7; tentative D call: TRBD2 (7 bases). Germline V gene lookup returns CDR1 SGHRS and CDR2 YFSETQ. The CDR3 has 16 amino acids. The V gene lost 5 bases and the J gene lost 2 bases, with 20 bases spanning the gap. The CDR3 sequence is CASSPWGGGDTYEQYF. The CDR3 DNA sequence: TGCGCCAGCAGTCCCTGGGGAGGGGGGGACACCTACGAGCAGTACTTC.

The V and J genes are TRBV2 and TRBJ1-5; 8 nucleotides agree with TRBD1. This CDR3 has 16 amino acids. CDR1 is SNHLY, CDR2 FYNNEI, per germline. The V and J ends lost 6 bases and 2 bases, in that order; junction bases with no gene match: 9. CDR3 loop: CASSPTGGSGNQPQHF. CDR3 bases: TGTGCCAGCAGCCCTACAGGGGGTTCAGGCAATCAGCCCCAGCATTTT.

The sample holds a few counts of this clone. The rearrangement links TRBV19 to TRBJ1-4; TRBD1 might be the D (6 bases). CDR1 and CDR2 (germline): LNHDA, SQIVND (reference sequence). CDR3 length: 14 residues. V was trimmed by 7 bases and J by 4 bases, leaving 13 bases between them. CDR3 protein: CASTPDRINEKLFF. In DNA, the CDR3 is TGTGCCAGTACCCCGGACAGAATTAATGAAAAACTGTTTTTT.

The CDR3 sequence: CASSEGSGGTEKLFF. Written as DNA, the CDR3 is TGTGCCAGCAGTGAAGGGTCAGGGGGCACTGAAAAACTGTTTTTT. V gene TRBV2 combines with J gene TRBJ1-4, with 8 bases fitting TRBD1. This CDR3 contains 15 residues. Germline V gene sequence: CDR1 SNHLY, CDR2 FYNNEI. Trimming took 1 base from V and 7 from J; bases not matched to a gene: 5. Based on the CDR3 plus reference TRBV2 and TRBJ1-4, the full variable domain is EPEVTQTPSHQVTQMGQEVILRCVPISNHLYFYWYRQILGQKVEFLVSFYNNEISEKSEIFDDQFSVERPDGSNFTLKIRSTKLEDSAMYFCASSEGSGGTEKLFFGSGTQLSVL.

The chain is built from TRBV28 and TRBJ2-5, with D unresolved. The CDR3 totals 13 residues. Germline V gene sequence: CDR1 MDHEN, CDR2 SYDVKM. V was clipped by 4 bases and J by 2 bases, with 8 bases between them. Here the CDR3 reads CASSSPLQETQYF. The DNA of the CDR3 is TGTGCCAGCAGTTCCCCACTTCAAGAGACCCAGTACTTC.